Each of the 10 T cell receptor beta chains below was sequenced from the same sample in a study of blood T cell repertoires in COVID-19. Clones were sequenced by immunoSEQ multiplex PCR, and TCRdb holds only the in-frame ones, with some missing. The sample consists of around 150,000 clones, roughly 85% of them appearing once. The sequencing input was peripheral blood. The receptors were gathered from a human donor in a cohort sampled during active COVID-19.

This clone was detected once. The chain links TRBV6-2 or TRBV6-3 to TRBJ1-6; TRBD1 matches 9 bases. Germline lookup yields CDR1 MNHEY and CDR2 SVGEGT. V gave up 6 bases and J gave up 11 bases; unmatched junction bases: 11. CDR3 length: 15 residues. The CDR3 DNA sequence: TGTGCCAGCAGCCCACCGGGACAGGGTATTGCACCCCTCCACTTT. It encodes CASSPPGQGIAPLHF.

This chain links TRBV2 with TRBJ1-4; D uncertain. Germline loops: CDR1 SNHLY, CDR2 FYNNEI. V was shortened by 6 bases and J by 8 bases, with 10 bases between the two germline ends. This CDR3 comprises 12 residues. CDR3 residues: CASRQKWEKLFF. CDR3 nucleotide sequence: TGTGCCAGCAGACAAAAATGGGAAAAACTGTTTTTT.

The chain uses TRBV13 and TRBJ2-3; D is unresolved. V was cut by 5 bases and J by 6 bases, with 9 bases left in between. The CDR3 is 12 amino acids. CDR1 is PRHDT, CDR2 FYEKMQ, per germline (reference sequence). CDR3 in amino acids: CASSLAADTQYF. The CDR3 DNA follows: TGTGCCAGCAGCCTGGCGGCCGATACGCAGTATTTT.

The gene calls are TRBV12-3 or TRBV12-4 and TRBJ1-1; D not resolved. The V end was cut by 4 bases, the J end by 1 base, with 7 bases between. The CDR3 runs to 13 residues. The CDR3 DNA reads TGTGCCAGCAGTTCCCCCAGGAACACTGAAGCTTTCTTT. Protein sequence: CASSSPRNTEAFF.

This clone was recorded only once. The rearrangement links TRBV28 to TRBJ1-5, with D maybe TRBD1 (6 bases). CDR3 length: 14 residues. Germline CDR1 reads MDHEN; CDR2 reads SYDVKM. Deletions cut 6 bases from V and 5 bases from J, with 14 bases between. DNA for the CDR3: TGTGCCAGCAGAGAGTTTAGACAGGATCAGCCCCAGCATTTT. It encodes CASREFRQDQPQHF. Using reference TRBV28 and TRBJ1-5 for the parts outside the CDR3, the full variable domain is DVKVTQSSRYLVKRTGEKVFLECVQDMDHENMFWYRQDPGLGLRLIYFSYDVKMKEKGDIPEGYSVSREKKERFSLILESASTNQTSMYLCASREFRQDQPQHFGDGTRLSIL.

The CDR3 loop reads CASSSGVSSYEQYF. In nucleotides, the CDR3 is TGTGCCAGCAGCTCCGGGGTATCCAGCTACGAGCAGTACTTC. The chain recombines TRBV11-3 with TRBJ2-7; perhaps TRBD2 as D (5 bases). The CDR3 length is 14 residues. CDR1 is SGHNT, CDR2 YENEEA, per germline. V was cut by 4 bases and J by 3 bases, with 13 bases left in between. The whole variable domain, remainder taken from reference TRBV11-3 and TRBJ2-7, is EAGVVQSPRYKIIEKKQPVAFWCNPISGHNTLYWYLQNLGQGPELLIRYENEEAVDDSQLPKDRFSAERLKGVDSTLKIQPAELGDSAVYLCASSSGVSSYEQYFGPGTRLTVT.

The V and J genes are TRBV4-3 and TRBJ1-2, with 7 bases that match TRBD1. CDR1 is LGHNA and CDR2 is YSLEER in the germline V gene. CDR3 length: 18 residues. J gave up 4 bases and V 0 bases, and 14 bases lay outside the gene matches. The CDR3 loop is CASSQDDGPGPGGYGYTF. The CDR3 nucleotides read TGCGCCAGCAGCCAAGATGATGGCCCCGGGCCAGGGGGCTATGGCTACACCTTC.

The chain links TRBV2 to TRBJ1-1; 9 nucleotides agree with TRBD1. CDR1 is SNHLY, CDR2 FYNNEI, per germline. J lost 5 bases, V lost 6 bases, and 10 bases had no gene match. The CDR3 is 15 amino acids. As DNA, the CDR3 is TGTGCCAGCAGGCTGCGGGACAGGGTAGATACTGAAGCTTTCTTT. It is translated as CASRLRDRVDTEAFF.

CDR3: CASSLTSYGYTF. DNA for the CDR3: TGTGCCAGCAGCTTGACTTCCTATGGCTACACCTTC. The chain recombines TRBV11-2 with TRBJ1-2; unclear D gene. The CDR3 has 12 residues. The V gene lost 3 bases and the J gene lost 4 bases, with 6 bases spanning the gap. From germline, CDR1 is SGHAT and CDR2 FQNNGV.

CDR3 DNA sequence: TGTGCCAGCAGCTTAGTCTCCCGACTAGCGGGAGGAAGGGAGCTGTTTTTT. It translates to CASSLVSRLAGGRELFF. This rearrangement joins TRBV7-6 to TRBJ2-2, with TRBD2 matching 13 bases. Germline V CDR1 and CDR2: SGHVS, FNYEAQ. The CDR3 spans 17 residues. V dropped 1 base and J dropped 9; count of bases not matched to a gene: 8.